The 21 T cell receptor beta chains listed next were all sequenced from one sample in a study of STAT5B mutations in CD4+ large granular lymphocyte leukemia. TCRdb's table, derived via immunoSEQ multiplex PCR, lists solely in-frame clones and lacks some. The sample contains under 35,000 clones, nearly 80% of which appear only once. Sequences were obtained from CD4+ T cells from blood buffy coats. The source is a human donor in good health.

A word on this clone: This sample also contains other DNA sequences that code for the same CDR3. CDR3 DNA: TGTGCCAGTAGTATAGGGCAGGGTTACGAGCAGTACTTC. It translates to CASSIGQGYEQYF. The chain combines TRBV19 with TRBJ2-7; TRBD1 might be the D (5 bases). The CDR3 runs 13 residues. The V end lost 1 base, the J end lost 4 bases, and 8 bases lay between the germline ends. CDR1 is LNHDA and CDR2 is SQIVND in the germline V gene (reference sequence). Drawing the rest from reference TRBV19 and TRBJ2-7, the complete variable domain is DGGITQSPKYLFRKEGQNVTLSCEQNLNHDAMYWYRQDPGQGLRLIYYSQIVNDFQKGDIAEGYSVSREKKESFPLTVTSAQKNPTAFYLCASSIGQGYEQYFGPGTRLTVT.

The V and J genes are TRBV5-4 and TRBJ2-2; 10 bases map to TRBD2. The J segment lost 7 bases and the V segment lost 0 bases, leaving 9 bases of the junction unmatched. The CDR3 loop spans 17 amino acids. Germline values: CDR1 SGHNT, CDR2 YYREEE (reference sequence). The CDR3 spells CASSLEIAGGRDGELFF. In DNA, the CDR3 is TGTGCCAGCAGCTTGGAAATAGCGGGAGGAAGGGACGGGGAGCTGTTTTTT.

The chain carries TRBV2 and TRBJ1-4; possibly TRBD1 for D (6 bases). Trimming removed 4 bases from V and 13 bases from J, with 19 bases in between. Germline CDR1 is SNHLY and CDR2 is FYNNEI. The CDR3 is made up of 14 amino acids. The CDR3 protein is CASSGGHAELRLFF. The CDR3 region has the DNA TGTGCCAGCAGTGGGGGACATGCGGAGTTGCGACTGTTTTTT. Based on the CDR3 plus reference TRBV2 and TRBJ1-4, the full variable domain is EPEVTQTPSHQVTQMGQEVILRCVPISNHLYFYWYRQILGQKVEFLVSFYNNEISEKSEIFDDQFSVERPDGSNFTLKIRSTKLEDSAMYFCASSGGHAELRLFFGSGTQLSVL.

A few counts support this clone. This rearrangement joins TRBV5-6 to TRBJ1-2, with D hard to call. CDR3 length: 11 amino acids. The V end was cut by 0 bases, the J end by 8 bases, with 5 bases between. Germline CDR1 SGHDT, CDR2 YYEEEE. The CDR3 DNA sequence: TGTGCCAGCAGCTTGGGGAGCGGCTACACCTTC. Translating gives CASSLGSGYTF.

Only a few counts were recorded for this clone. The J gene is TRBJ1-1, the V gene TRBV14, with 8 bases fitting TRBD1. Germline assignment: CDR1 SGHDN and CDR2 FVKESK. Trimming at V came to 4 bases and at J to 11 bases, leaving 12 bases not matched to a gene. The CDR3 sequence is 14 residues long. CDR3 residues: CASSPDRVISSAFF. The CDR3 coding sequence is TGTGCCAGCAGCCCGGACAGGGTAATTTCTTCGGCTTTCTTT.

The V and J genes are TRBV6-1 and TRBJ2-7; a possible D gene is TRBD2 (6 bases). The CDR3 is made up of 15 amino acids. Germline lookup yields CDR1 MNHNS and CDR2 SASEGT. The V and J ends lost 6 bases and 3 bases respectively, with 18 bases between them. The CDR3 here is CASSRKGLVDYEQYF. CDR3 DNA: TGTGCCAGCAGCCGAAAGGGACTGGTTGACTACGAGCAGTACTTC.

The chain has TRBV6-6 and TRBJ2-3, with D possibly matching TRBD2 (7 bases). The CDR3 loop spans 15 amino acids. The V end lost 2 bases, the J end lost 5 bases, and 14 bases lay between the germline ends. Germline lookup yields CDR1 MNHNY and CDR2 SVGAGI (reference sequence). CDR3 in DNA: TGTGCCAGCAGTTACAGGGGGGGGGCGCAAGATACGCAGTATTTT. Translation: CASSYRGGAQDTQYF.

The chain combines TRBV7-8 with TRBJ1-5; 7 bases line up with TRBD1. V was pared by 5 bases and J by 2 bases, with 6 bases of the junction left unmatched. The CDR3 runs 15 residues. Germline V gene lookup returns CDR1 SGHVS and CDR2 FQNEAQ. CDR3 DNA sequence: TGTGCCAGCAGCCCCCAGGGGGGCGGCAATCAGCCCCAGCATTTT. Translated, it gives CASSPQGGGNQPQHF.

The chain joins TRBV7-6 to TRBJ1-2, with D unclear. V was cut by 3 bases and J by 4 bases, with 9 bases left in between. CDR1 is SGHVS and CDR2 is FNYEAQ in the germline V gene. The CDR3 is 13 residues long. The CDR3 nucleotides are TGTGCCAGCAGCTTTTCGGGTGGCTATGGCTACACCTTC. It codes for CASSFSGGYGYTF.

V usage is TRBV27 and J usage is TRBJ2-1, with 16 bases that match TRBD2. Trimming took 5 bases from V and 13 from J; bases not matched to a gene: 11. Germline-derived CDR1 and CDR2 are MNHEY and SMNVEV (reference sequence). The CDR3 runs to 16 residues. Here the CDR3 DNA reads TGTGCCAGCAGTCCAGCAGGGACTAGCGGGAGGGCCTATCAGTTCTTC. As protein: CASSPAGTSGRAYQFF.

V gene TRBV19 combines with J gene TRBJ2-1, with D possibly TRBD2 on 5 matching bases. The CDR3 consists of 15 residues. V dropped 10 bases and J dropped 2 bases, with 18 bases sitting between them. Germline assignment: CDR1 LNHDA and CDR2 SQIVND (reference sequence). CDR3 DNA sequence: TGTGCCACCCGCTATGGGAGTGTCCCCTACAATGAGCAGTTCTTC. It specifies CATRYGSVPYNEQFF.

The chain uses TRBV5-6 and TRBJ2-1; unclear D gene. Germline assignment: CDR1 SGHDT and CDR2 YYEEEE. Trimming took off 1 base at V and 6 bases at J, with 26 bases between the two ends. The CDR3 contains 19 residues. The CDR3 is CASSLNRFRGNIVSNEQFF. CDR3 in DNA: TGTGCCAGCAGCTTGAATCGCTTCCGTGGGAACATTGTCAGCAATGAGCAGTTCTTC.

This clone came up a few times. This sequence joins TRBV16 and TRBJ1-1, with a possible D match to TRBD1 (6 bases). This CDR3 is built from 14 residues. Germline loops: CDR1 KGHSY, CDR2 FQNENV. With 0 bases removed from V and 10 bases from J, the gap between germline ends came to 15 bases. Here the CDR3 reads CASSQSSGQSLAFF. The DNA of the CDR3 is TGTGCCAGCAGCCAATCCTCTGGACAGTCTTTAGCTTTCTTT.

This sequence joins TRBV7-2 and TRBJ1-1; 7 bases agree with TRBD1. V dropped 5 bases and J dropped 11; count of bases not matched to a gene: 11. The CDR3 runs 13 residues. In germline, CDR1 is SGHTA, CDR2 FQGNSA. CDR3 sequence (DNA): TGTGCCAGCAGCCGACCCAGGGGGGTTAGGGCTTTCTTT. Translated, it gives CASSRPRGVRAFF.

In DNA, the CDR3 is TGTGCCAGCAGCCAAGATGGGGGGAGGCTAGCGGGAGCCCGTACGCAGTATTTT. Translating it yields CASSQDGGRLAGARTQYF. The J gene is TRBJ2-3, the V gene TRBV4-2; TRBD2 matches 10 bases. V trimming: 0 bases; J trimming: 8 bases; junction bases outside the gene matches: 14. The V gene's germline CDR1 is LGHNA and CDR2 YNFKEQ. This CDR3 region has 18 residues.

The chain recombines TRBV11-3 with TRBJ2-5; perhaps TRBD2 as D (7 bases). V was pared by 1 base and J by 5 bases, with 11 bases between. The germline gives CDR1 SGHNT, CDR2 YENEEA. The CDR3 is 14 residues long. CDR3: CASSLGGGEETQYF. The CDR3 bases are TGTGCCAGCAGCTTAGGCGGGGGCGAGGAGACCCAGTACTTC.

CDR3 loop: CASSWGSAEVSVREQFF. CDR3 nucleotides: TGTGCCAGCAGCTGGGGGTCGGCAGAAGTTAGCGTCAGGGAGCAGTTCTTC. This chain joins TRBV5-4 and TRBJ2-1; possibly TRBD1 or TRBD2 for D (5 bases each). Deletions cut 3 bases from V and 10 bases from J, with 26 bases between. This CDR3 has 17 residues. Germline V gene lookup returns CDR1 SGHNT and CDR2 YYREEE (reference sequence).

J is TRBJ1-6 and V is TRBV5-6, with TRBD1 as a possible D gene (5 bases). The V gene lost 0 bases and the J gene lost 7 bases, with 14 bases spanning the gap. The CDR3 length is 16 residues. Germline-derived CDR1 and CDR2 are SGHDT and YYEEEE. CDR3 bases: TGTGCCAGCAGCTTGGGGGGCGGTAGACTGAATTCACCCCTCCACTTT. Translating it yields CASSLGGGRLNSPLHF.

This clone was counted a single time. The junction departs from the called germline gene at one end, perhaps through a read error. This chain connects TRBV9 to TRBJ1-2; no definite D call. The CDR3 runs 13 residues. Germline CDR1 reads SGDLS; CDR2 reads YYNGEE. The CDR3 protein is CASSGTLVYGHTF. The CDR3 bases are TGTGCCAGCAGCGGCACTCTCGTTTATGGCCACACCTTC.

CDR3 nucleotide sequence: TGTGCCAGCAGCCCCCCTGGGACAGGCTCGGTTTACTTC. Protein sequence: CASSPPGTGSVYF. The chain couples TRBV5-8 to TRBJ2-7, with 8 bases aligning to TRBD1. The germline V gene encodes CDR1 SGHTS and CDR2 YDEGEE. The CDR3 has 13 residues. The trim removed 4 bases at V and 13 bases at J, leaving 13 bases unmatched.

The V gene is TRBV19, the J gene TRBJ1-2; no firm D call. CDR1 is LNHDA and CDR2 is SQIVND in the germline V gene (reference sequence). The CDR3 is made up of 13 amino acids. The V gene lost 5 bases and the J gene lost 0 bases, with 7 bases spanning the gap. The CDR3 DNA reads as TGTGCCAGTAGTCGGGGAGCTAACTATGGCTACACCTTC. As protein: CASSRGANYGYTF.